The present TCR beta chain was sequenced within a study of blood T cells in healthy people across ages. Findings and limits, study-wide: Estimates of diversity drawn from one million T cells were considered underestimates.

In the case of this clonotype: Antigen unknown.

The CDR3 is 15 amino acids. Trimming at V came to 3 bases and at J to 2 bases, leaving 1 base not matched to a gene. Together with a sample-barcoded 5' primer, a J-beta primer mix was included in a second PCR lasting 7 to 11 cycles. TCRdb ran MiXCR on the 5' RACE reads and lists one entry per CDR3 protein. The sample gives over 500,000 distinct CDR3 sequences, 45% to 60% of which show up once; 13% is in the top ten. The gene calls are TRBV12-3 or TRBV12-4 and TRBJ2-5; TRBD2 agrees at 12 bases. The receptor was isolated from an elderly woman in good health. Sequencing was done on a sample of blood. This CDR3 is CASSFGTSGQETQYF. The CDR3 DNA sequence: TGTGCCAGCAGTTTCGGGACTAGCGGGCAAGAGACCCAGTACTTC.